These T cell receptor beta chains were read from a single sample in a study of T cell changes during pregnancy in multiple sclerosis. Sequenced by immunoSEQ multiplex PCR; TCRdb stores in-frame clones only, minus some. This table has more than 95,000 clones, over 85% appearing once. The material sequenced was peripheral blood, taken after pregnancy. The source is a female donor with multiple sclerosis, enrolled in a pregnancy study. Both conserved end residues are part of each CDR3. The D gene is left open where the match is weak. Not all rows give a size; the values are once, few, many and, for expanded clones, a class.

V gene	D gene	J gene	CDR3 length	clone size	CDR3 DNA	CDR3 protein
TRBV13	.	TRBJ2-5	15	.	TGTGCCAGCAGCTCAGGAGGGAGGTACCAAGAGACCCAGTACTTC	CASSSGGRYQETQYF
TRBV7-9	TRBD2	TRBJ2-1	16	.	TGTGCCAGCAGCCGTAAAGCGGGAGGGGATTGGGATGAGCAGTTCTTC	CASSRKAGGDWDEQFF
TRBV27	TRBD1	TRBJ2-1	16	.	TGTGCCAGCAGTTTCTCTGGGGGACAGGGCGTTCGTGAGCAGTTCTTC	CASSFSGGQGVREQFF
TRBV19	TRBD1	TRBJ2-7	15	.	TGTGCCAGTAGTATAGGTACAGGGACAGCCTACGAGCAGTACTTC	CASSIGTGTAYEQYF
TRBV6-1	TRBD1	TRBJ1-2	14	.	TGTGCCAGCAGTGCCGACAGGGGAGGTTATGGCTACACCTTC	CASSADRGGYGYTF
TRBV6-5	.	TRBJ1-2	15	.	TGTGCCAGCAGTTACTCGGCAGGGGCTAACTATGGCTACACCTTC	CASSYSAGANYGYTF
TRBV7-8	TRBD1	TRBJ1-1	14	.	TGTGCCAGCAGCCCGGGACAGGGTAAAACTGAAGCTTTCTTT	CASSPGQGKTEAFF
TRBV19	TRBD1	TRBJ2-3	15	.	TGTGCCAGTAGGTCTCAGGGGGATGGTCCAGATACGCAGTATTTT	CASRSQGDGPDTQYF
TRBV18	.	TRBJ1-1	14	.	TGTGCCAGCTCACTAAAGGACAGAAACACTGAAGCTTTCTTT	CASSLKDRNTEAFF
TRBV19	.	TRBJ2-3	14	.	TGTGCCAGTAGTATGACGGGAAGCACAGATACGCAGTATTTT	CASSMTGSTDTQYF
TRBV25-1	.	TRBJ1-2	11	.	TGTGCCAGCAGTGGGCTCTATGGCTACACCTTC	CASSGLYGYTF
TRBV6-5	TRBD1	TRBJ2-7	13	.	TGTGCCAGCAGGGACAGGGGGAGGAACGAGCAGTACTTC	CASRDRGRNEQYF
TRBV30	.	TRBJ1-5	13	.	TGTGCCTGGAGTGTCAGTAGCAATCAGCCCCAGCATTTT	CAWSVSSNQPQHF
TRBV4-1	TRBD1	TRBJ1-2	15	.	TGCGCCAGCAGCCCTGGACAGGGGCCTAACTATGGCTACACCTTC	CASSPGQGPNYGYTF
TRBV11-2	TRBD1	TRBJ2-1	15	.	TGTGCCAGCAGCTTTAACAGGGGTTGGGGCAATGAGCAGTTCTTC	CASSFNRGWGNEQFF
TRBV5-1	TRBD2	TRBJ2-2	15	.	TGCGCCAGCAGTCCCCTAGCGGAGAACACCGGGGAGCTGTTTTTT	CASSPLAENTGELFF
TRBV6-5	TRBD1	TRBJ1-1	14	few	TGTGCCAGCAGTCAAGGGGGCTTGGAGACTGAAGCTTTCTTT	CASSQGGLETEAFF
TRBV9	TRBD2	TRBJ2-7	16	.	TGTGCCAGCAGTTACTTTTCGAGTAGCGGGGCCTACGAGCAGTACTTC	CASSYFSSSGAYEQYF
TRBV28	TRBD1	TRBJ1-4	14	.	TGTGCCAGCAGGTCTACAGGGGTTGGGGAAAAACTGTTTTTT	CASRSTGVGEKLFF
TRBV5-1	TRBD2	TRBJ2-1	17	.	TGCGCCAGCAGCCCCAGACTAGCGGGAGTAGCGTACAATGAGCAGTTCTTC	CASSPRLAGVAYNEQFF
TRBV18	TRBD1	TRBJ1-5	15	.	TGTGCCAGCTCAGATCAGACAGGGTTTGTACAGCCCCAGCATTTT	CASSDQTGFVQPQHF
TRBV5-1	.	TRBJ1-2	14	.	TGCGCCAGCAGCCCGACAGGCCCCCTGAGTGGCTACACCTTC	CASSPTGPLSGYTF
TRBV6-6	.	TRBJ2-5	15	once	TGTGCCAGCAGTTACTCTCCAGGGTTTCAAGAGACCCAGTACTTC	CASSYSPGFQETQYF
TRBV7-8	.	TRBJ2-7	10	once	TGTGCCAGTGGAGAATACGAGCAGTACTTC	CASGEYEQYF
TRBV7-6	.	TRBJ2-5	15	.	TGTGCCAGCAGCTTGATAGCGCGAACCGAAGAGACCCAGTACTTC	CASSLIARTEETQYF
TRBV25-1	.	TRBJ1-5	15	.	TGTGCCAGCAGTGACGGGGAATATAGCAATCAGCCCCAGCATTTT	CASSDGEYSNQPQHF
TRBV27	TRBD2	TRBJ2-2	14	.	TGTGCCAGCAGTTTAGCGGGGGACACCGGGGAGCTGTTTTTT	CASSLAGDTGELFF
TRBV4-2	TRBD2	TRBJ2-2	15	.	TGTGCCAGCAGCCCAGCGGGAGTGGTCCCCGGGGAGCTGTTTTTT	CASSPAGVVPGELFF
TRBV11-2	TRBD1	TRBJ2-2	16	.	TGTGCCAGCAGCTGGCTACAGGGGGCGCAAACCGGGGAGCTGTTTTTT	CASSWLQGAQTGELFF
TRBV7-8	.	TRBJ2-7	17	once	TGTGCCAGCAGCTTAGAAGGCTTTTCGGGAACCCTTTACGAGCAGTACTTC	CASSLEGFSGTLYEQYF
TRBV7-3	.	TRBJ2-5	15	.	TGTGCCAGCAGCTCGGAGGGGGCGGACCGAAAGACCCAGTACTTC	CASSSEGADRKTQYF
TRBV29-1	TRBD1	TRBJ1-2	15	.	TGCAGCGTTGAATTCTTCGGGGACAGACGTTCTGGCTACACCTTC	CSVEFFGDRRSGYTF
TRBV27	.	TRBJ2-7	14	.	TGTGCCAGCAGTTGGACAGCCCTGGCCTACGAGCAGTACTTC	CASSWTALAYEQYF
TRBV28	.	TRBJ1-1	14	.	TGTGCCAGCAGTTTCGTGGGGGCGATCACTGAAGCTTTCTTT	CASSFVGAITEAFF
TRBV18	TRBD1	TRBJ2-7	16	.	TGTGCCAGCTCACCACAAAGTATAAGGGGACAGGACGAGCAGTACTTC	CASSPQSIRGQDEQYF
TRBV15	TRBD1	TRBJ1-5	16	few	TGTGCCACCAGCAGAGTGGGGGACAGGGGGAATCAGCCCCAGCATTTT	CATSRVGDRGNQPQHF
TRBV18	.	TRBJ1-4	14	.	TGTGCCAGCTCGCCGACAGGACCTAATGAAAAACTGTTTTTT	CASSPTGPNEKLFF
TRBV27	.	TRBJ2-6	13	.	TGTGCCAGCATGTACTCTGGGGCCAACGTCCTGACTTTC	CASMYSGANVLTF
TRBV30	TRBD1	TRBJ2-1	13	.	TGTGCCTGGGGGGGACAGGGATACAATGAGCAGTTCTTC	CAWGGQGYNEQFF
TRBV6-4	TRBD1	TRBJ2-6	16	.	TGTGCCAGCAGTTCGACAGGGTCCGTTGGGGCCAACGTCCTGACTTTC	CASSSTGSVGANVLTF
TRBV5-1	TRBD2	TRBJ2-2	16	once	TGCGCCAGCAGCAGCGTTCCTAGCGGGCCGGCCGGGGAGCTGTTTTTT	CASSSVPSGPAGELFF
TRBV19	.	TRBJ2-7	14	.	TGTGCCAGTAGTCGCAGGGGGGTCCCCTACGAGCAGTACTTC	CASSRRGVPYEQYF
TRBV11-3	.	TRBJ2-1	11	.	TGTGCCAGCAGCCGGAGTGGCCCCCCGCTCTTC	CASSRSGPPLF
TRBV9	.	TRBJ2-7	14	.	TGTGCCAGCAGCGTGGGAGTAGGGCCCCTCGAGCAGTACTTC	CASSVGVGPLEQYF
TRBV7-9	.	TRBJ1-5	16	few	TGTGCCAGCAGCCAGCGGGACGGAAATAGCAATCAGCCCCAGCATTTT	CASSQRDGNSNQPQHF
TRBV28	.	TRBJ1-5	15	.	TGTGCCAGCAGTCCTCTTCAAGGTCTGACAAAGCCCCAGCATTTT	CASSPLQGLTKPQHF
TRBV19	.	TRBJ1-2	15	.	TGTGCCAGTAGTCCCACGCTTGGGACACCCACTCCCGCCACCTTC	CASSPTLGTPTPATF
TRBV10-2	TRBD2	TRBJ2-7	17	.	TGCGCCAGCAGGTTCGCCGTAGCGGGACCAAGCTCCTACGAGCAGTACTTC	CASRFAVAGPSSYEQYF
TRBV5-8	TRBD2	TRBJ2-1	17	.	TGTGCCAGCAGCTTGAGTGGGCTAGCGGCCTCCTACAATGAGCAGTTCTTC	CASSLSGLAASYNEQFF
TRBV4-1	.	TRBJ1-2	15	.	TGCGCCAGCAGCCAGAAGACCCCACCGGGGTATGGCTACACCTTC	CASSQKTPPGYGYTF
TRBV18	TRBD1	TRBJ1-2	16	.	TGTGCCAGCTCCCGGACAGGGCCGCCTTCTAACTATGGCTACACCTTC	CASSRTGPPSNYGYTF